This T cell receptor (beta chain) was recovered during a study of blood T cell repertoires in COVID-19 (dated by TCRdb to 2019 to 2021). About the study as a whole: Samples from collaborators originated in the United States, Italy and Spain and spanned both the acute and convalescent phases of COVID-19. The material from the prospective study consisted of cDNA or gDNA derived from T cells, B-cell-depleted T cells, or PBMCs. The dataset comprised deeply sampled blood TCRbeta repertoires from subjects exposed to, actively infected with, or recovered from COVID-19. The repertoires were released in a freely available public database intended as a resource for research on the immune response to SARS-CoV-2. Samples came from the ongoing ImmuneRACE study (first 160 participants) plus 1,254 subjects from 6 global collaborators. Nearly every sample came with metadata listing a de-identified subject ID, COVID-19 status, age in years and sex. Where HLA class I and class II types were available, the types were taken from metadata supplied by the sample provider, not from assay-based typing.

The V and J ends are trimmed by 1 base and 7 bases, leaving 21 bases between them. According to the germline V gene (reference sequence), CDR1 reads SGHNT and CDR2 reads YYREEE. The cysteine opens and the phenylalanine closes a CDR3 of 17 amino acids. The only DNA kept is the CDR3, 51 bases in frame from the first base. TCRbeta CDR3 regions were amplified from genomic DNA by means of the immunoSEQ Assay, a bias-controlled multiplex PCR. Per the original workflow: Within the assay, amplification of reference gene primers was used to estimate how many nucleated cells each sample contained. Sequence reads were collapsed and filtered to measure the absolute abundance of every unique TCRbeta CDR3 rearrangement. For each sample, productive Simpson clonality was calculated as the square root of Simpson's diversity index over productive rearrangements. The table comes from immuneACCESS by way of TCRdb, which keeps in-frame sequences with V and J called. Part of the clones is missing from these tables; in studies checked, under half for an unresolved V gene and the rest for unknown reasons. V and J calls and clone size are copied from that table; D and trimming were computed from the DNA. This sample is represented by 150,000 or so clones; 65% to 85% of them were singletons. Approximately 5.4% of the sample rests with the top ten.

Enrolling through a virtual design, the prospective study's participants ranged in age from roughly 18 to 90 years and lived across 20 to 25 United States geographic areas. Cohort assignment in the prospective study relied on participant-reported clinical history from a screening survey and a study questionnaire. Recovered participants in ImmuneRACE Cohort 3 were defined by two consecutive negative NP/OP PCR tests, clearance by a healthcare professional, or resolution of symptoms. Mobile phlebotomists in the prospective study collected whole blood, serum and a nasopharyngeal or oropharyngeal swab from every participant. Additional blood draws and questionnaires over a roughly two-month period could optionally be provided by prospective study participants. Before DNA extraction, blood samples from the prospective study were shipped at room temperature or frozen. Turning to this clone: No cognate antigen has been identified for it. Base qualities are not recorded, but no much larger clone differs from it by a single base.

Overall results and qualifications from the work: The amount of clinical and demographic metadata varied by source and participant and was provided uncurated.

This receptor was taken from a man in his forties who had recovered from COVID-19. Sequenced: PBMCs or T cells enriched from blood (not recorded which). The chain was built from TRBV5-4 and TRBJ2-1; perhaps TRBD2 is the D gene, with 7 bases matching. The DNA is TGTGCCAGCAGCTTGATAGGTGGGGGGGGGCCGAGGAATGAGCAGTTCTTC. Its translation reads: CASSLIGGGGPRNEQFF.